This T cell receptor beta chain was captured in a study of memory CD4+ T cells and cytomegalovirus serostatus. Findings of the study overall: The CMV-associated TCR signature appears largely within the CD4+ memory repertoire. Of approximately 160 reported CMV TCRbeta sequences, about 70 were found in memory CD4+ repertoires.

Profiled with immunoSEQ multiplex PCR; TCRdb holds only in-frame clones, not every one. Here the sample spans 40,000 to 55,000 clones, around four fifths being singletons. A remark on this clone: Its cognate antigen is unknown.

Single viable CD3+CD4+CD8-CD45RO+ cells were sorted as the memory CD4+ T cells. The ends were cut back, 0 bases at V and 1 base at J, with 12 bases in the middle. Germline V CDR1 and CDR2: KGHSH, LQKENI. This CDR3 is built from 16 residues. The gene calls are TRBV18 and TRBJ2-5, with TRBD1 as a possible D gene (7 bases). The receptor comes from an adult in good health and CMV-seropositive. The sequenced sample consisted of memory CD4+ T cells from blood. CDR3 protein: CASSPPQGGSQETQYF. The CDR3 nucleotides read TGTGCCAGCTCACCACCGCAGGGGGGCTCCCAAGAGACCCAGTACTTC.